The entry below gives a single T cell receptor beta chain sequence along with its context. The record originates from a study of T cell changes during pregnancy in multiple sclerosis. Profiled with immunoSEQ multiplex PCR; TCRdb holds only in-frame clones, not every one. The sample lists some 68,000 clones; 92% were seen once. The germline V gene has CDR1 KGHSY and CDR2 FQNENV. CDR3 length: 16 amino acids. With 1 base clipped from V and 0 bases from J, the junction kept 5 bases outside the gene matches. The input for sequencing was peripheral blood, taken in the second trimester of pregnancy. This sequence was found in a female donor in good health, enrolled as a control in a pregnancy study. The gene calls are TRBV16 and TRBJ2-7, with 8 bases aligning to TRBD2. The CDR3, as DNA: TGTGCCAGCAGCCAATTAACTAGCGGTAGCTCCTACGAGCAGTACTTC. Translated: CASSQLTSGSSYEQYF.